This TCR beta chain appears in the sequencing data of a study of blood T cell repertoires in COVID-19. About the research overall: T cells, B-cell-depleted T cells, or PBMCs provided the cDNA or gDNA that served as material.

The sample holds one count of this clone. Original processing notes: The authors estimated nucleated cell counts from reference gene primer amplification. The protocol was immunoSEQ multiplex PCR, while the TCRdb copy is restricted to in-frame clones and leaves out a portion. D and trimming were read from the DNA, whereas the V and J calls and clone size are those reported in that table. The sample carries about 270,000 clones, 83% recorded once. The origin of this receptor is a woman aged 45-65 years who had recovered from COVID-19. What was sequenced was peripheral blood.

The CDR3 region has the DNA TGTGCCAGCAGCGTAGGGTCGGCTAGCGGGAGCCCACGGACCAATGAGCAGTTCTTC. This gives the protein CASSVGSASGSPRTNEQFF. The chain couples TRBV9 to TRBJ2-1; 10 bases are shared with TRBD2. The J segment lost 6 bases and the V segment lost 0 bases, leaving 15 bases of the junction unmatched. The length of the CDR3 is 19 residues. The germline CDR1 and CDR2 sequences are SGDLS and YYNGEE. Complete variable domain (other parts from reference TRBV9 and TRBJ2-1): DSGVTQTPKHLITATGQRVTLRCSPRSGDLSVYWYQQSLDQGLQFLIQYYNGEERAKGNILERFSAQQFPDLHSELNLSSLELGDSALYFCASSVGSASGSPRTNEQFFGPGTRLTVL.